Following are 3 T cell receptor beta chains from one sample sequenced in a study of cytomegalovirus exposure and HLA in healthy donors. Researchers ran the PCR with 60 Vbeta and 13 Jbeta primers. TCRdb's table, derived via immunoSEQ multiplex PCR, lists solely in-frame clones and lacks some. The table lists about 200,000 clones, about four fifths of them singletons. The source material was PBMCs. All receptors come from a woman in her forties or fifties in good health and CMV-seronegative.

The genes are TRBV19 and TRBJ1-3; D gene unclear. There are 11 residues in the CDR3. CDR1 and CDR2 from the germline V gene are LNHDA and SQIVND (reference sequence). The V end lost 7 bases, the J end lost 7 bases, and 8 bases lay between the germline ends. The CDR3 sequence: CASNRRNTIYF. The CDR3 nucleotides are TGTGCCAGTAATAGGAGGAACACCATATATTTT.

This clone was picked up a small number of times. The V call is TRBV4-1, the J call TRBJ2-1, with 7 bases aligning to TRBD2. The J segment lost 8 bases and the V segment lost 4 bases, leaving 8 bases of the junction unmatched. Per the germline V gene, CDR1 is MGHRA and CDR2 is YSYEKL. The CDR3 covers 14 residues. The CDR3 loop is CASSPRGGSYEQFF. The CDR3 region has the DNA TGCGCCAGCAGCCCTCGAGGCGGGAGCTATGAGCAGTTCTTC.

This clone was counted once. The rearrangement joins TRBV7-3 to TRBJ1-1; 10 nucleotides line up with TRBD1. CDR3 length: 13 amino acids. Trimming took 5 bases from V and 8 from J; bases not matched to a gene: 5. Germline CDR1 and CDR2: SGHTA and FQGTGA. The CDR3 sequence: CASSPDRGREAFF. The CDR3 DNA reads as TGTGCCAGCAGCCCAGACAGGGGGCGAGAAGCTTTCTTT.